This T cell receptor beta chain was identified during a study of early T cells in non-severe SARS-CoV-2 infection. Study-wide background: Sequencing of unsorted whole blood was done on bulk RNA, leaving chains unpaired. Study results and caveats: There was a bias toward anti-spike CD8 responses in VDJdb matching, which missed private and CD4 specificities.

Per germline, CDR1 DFQATT and CDR2 SNEGSKA (reference sequence). This CDR3 is 13 amino acids long. V was cut by 3 bases and J by 4 bases, with 11 bases left in between. Individually, cDNA molecules had unique molecular identifiers attached to them. MiXCR, run by TCRdb on the 5' RACE reads, gives a single entry per CDR3 protein. The sample has tens of thousands of distinct CDR3 sequences, approximately 5.7% seen once. Of note for this clonotype: Its target is not known.

The chain joins TRBV20-1 to TRBJ2-3, with a tentative D call TRBD2 (5 bases). Sequencing used whole blood, obtained at baseline. The clonotype was recovered from an adult who was a healthcare worker with PCR-confirmed SARS-CoV-2 infection or an uninfected control (not recorded which). The DNA of the CDR3 is TGCAGTGCTAGGTTAGCGCAGGCAGATACGCAGTATTTT. Translation gives CSARLAQADTQYF.